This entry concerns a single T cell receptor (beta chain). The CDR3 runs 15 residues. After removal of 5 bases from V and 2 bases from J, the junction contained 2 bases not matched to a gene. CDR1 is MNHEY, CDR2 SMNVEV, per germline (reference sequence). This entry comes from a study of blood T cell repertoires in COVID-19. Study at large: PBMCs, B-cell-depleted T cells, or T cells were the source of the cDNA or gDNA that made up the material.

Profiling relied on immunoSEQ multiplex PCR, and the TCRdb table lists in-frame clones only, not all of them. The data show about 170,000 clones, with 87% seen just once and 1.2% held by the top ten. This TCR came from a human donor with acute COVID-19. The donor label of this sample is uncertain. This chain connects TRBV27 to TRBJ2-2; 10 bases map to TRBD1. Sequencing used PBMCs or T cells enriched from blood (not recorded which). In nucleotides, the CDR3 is TGTGCCAGCAGTCGGGACAGGGGTAACACCGGGGAGCTGTTTTTT. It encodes CASSRDRGNTGELFF.